Sequencing of this T cell receptor (beta chain) was carried out in a study of blood T cell repertoires in COVID-19. Study summary: The analysed material was cDNA or gDNA that came from T cells, B-cell-depleted T cells, or PBMCs.

This table comes from immunoSEQ multiplex PCR, and its TCRdb copy is limited to in-frame clones, with some not included. The table includes over 200,000 clones, about 91% detected once. Germline values: CDR1 SGHKS, CDR2 YYEKEE (reference sequence). The CDR3 spans 17 residues. J was trimmed by 5 bases and V by 0 bases; bases with no gene match: 7. The chain carries TRBV5-5 and TRBJ2-5, with 13 bases that match TRBD2. The clonotype comes from a woman in her thirties or forties with acute or convalescent COVID-19. Sequencing used peripheral blood. CDR3 loop: CASSLGGLAGWAETQYF. Written as DNA, the CDR3 is TGTGCCAGCAGCTTGGGGGGACTAGCGGGGTGGGCGGAGACCCAGTACTTC.